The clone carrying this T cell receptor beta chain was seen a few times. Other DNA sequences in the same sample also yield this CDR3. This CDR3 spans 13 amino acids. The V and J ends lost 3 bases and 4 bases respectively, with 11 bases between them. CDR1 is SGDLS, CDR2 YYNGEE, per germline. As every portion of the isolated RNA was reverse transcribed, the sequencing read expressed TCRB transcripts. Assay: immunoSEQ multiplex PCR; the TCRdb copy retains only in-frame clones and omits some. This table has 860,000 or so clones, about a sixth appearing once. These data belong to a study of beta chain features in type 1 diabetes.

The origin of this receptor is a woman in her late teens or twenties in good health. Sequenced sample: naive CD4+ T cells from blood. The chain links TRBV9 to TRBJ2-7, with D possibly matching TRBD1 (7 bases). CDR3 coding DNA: TGTGCCAGCAGCGGGGGGGACAGATACGAGCAGTACTTC. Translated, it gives CASSGGDRYEQYF.